This T cell receptor (beta chain) came from a study of T cell responses to AZD1222 COVID-19 vaccine. Regarding the study as a whole: White British ancestry dominated among donors, who included more females, and clonal diversity was possibly underestimated. Repertoires were obtained solely post-peak T cell response.

Here immunoSEQ multiplex PCR was the method, and the copy in TCRdb shows in-frame clones only, minus some. The profile covers roughly 150,000 clones, with about nine tenths appearing a single time and around 2.2% taken by the ten largest. Points on this clone: Its antigen is not known.

CDR3 length equals 13 residues. Germline V gene lookup returns CDR1 MNHEY and CDR2 SMNVEV (reference sequence). Trimming shortened V by 3 bases and J by 6 bases, and 11 bases separated the two germline ends. The gene calls are TRBV27 and TRBJ2-5; no clear D gene. This TCR derives from an adult in good health. The sequences come from peripheral blood, collected on day 0 of AZD1222 vaccination. DNA of the CDR3: TGTGCCAGCAGTTTCACACCCCGGAAGACCCAGTACTTC. Its protein product is CASSFTPRKTQYF.